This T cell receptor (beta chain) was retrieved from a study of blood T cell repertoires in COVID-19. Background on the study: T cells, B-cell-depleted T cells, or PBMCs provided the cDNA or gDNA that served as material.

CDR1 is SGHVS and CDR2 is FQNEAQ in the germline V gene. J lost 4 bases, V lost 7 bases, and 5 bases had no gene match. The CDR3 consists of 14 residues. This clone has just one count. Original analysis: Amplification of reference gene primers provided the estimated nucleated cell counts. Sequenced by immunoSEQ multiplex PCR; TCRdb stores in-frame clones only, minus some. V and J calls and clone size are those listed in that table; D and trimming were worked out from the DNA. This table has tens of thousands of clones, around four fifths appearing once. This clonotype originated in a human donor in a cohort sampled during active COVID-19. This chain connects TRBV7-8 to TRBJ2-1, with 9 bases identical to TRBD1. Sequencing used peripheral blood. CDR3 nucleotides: TGTGCCAGCACCCGGGACAGGGAGTACAATGAGCAGTTCTTC. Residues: CASTRDREYNEQFF.